This TCR gamma chain was identified during a study of intestinal T cells in coeliac disease (TCRdb year 2020). General notes on the study: In the TRG cohort, the mean age of coeliac patients was 15 to 16 years compared with roughly 52 years for controls, so the coeliac patients were much younger than the controls. In the TCR-delta (TRD) cohort, there were duodenal biopsies from around eleven coeliac disease patients and around eleven non-coeliac controls. Duodenal biopsies from approximately 30 coeliac disease patients and under 25 non-coeliac controls were included in a second, larger TCR-gamma (TRG) cohort. Results and caveats for the whole study, not just this receptor: Repeated CDR3 amino acid sequences could not be distinguished from PCR duplicates. TRG clustering correctly classified most of the 54 biopsies (approximately 94%), with a reported leave-one-out accuracy of approximately 90%. TRD kmer-based clustering correctly classified all 22 biopsies in training, with a reported leave-one-out accuracy of around 93%. Coeliac and control groups differed significantly in age, although an age-split analysis did not yield significant classification. FFPE-derived DNA was found to be relatively degraded, and loss of a proportion of TCR sequences in each sample was likely caused by this degradation.

For each case, genomic DNA was isolated from ten 5-um FFPE scrolls with the QIAamp DNA FFPE tissue kit. Fully anonymised formalin-fixed paraffin-embedded duodenal biopsies surplus to diagnostic needs were used to test TCR repertoire-based classification of coeliac disease. The library came from multiplex PCR. TCRdb shows the sequencer as Ion Torrent PGM. TRG repertoires were amplified from around 200 ng of biopsy DNA with the LymphoTrack kit, in which Illumina adapters are carried by the primers. TRG amplicons were purified using AMPure XP beads, were quantified on a 2100 Bioanalyzer, and were pooled equimolarly. Sequencing of TRG libraries was performed on an Ion PGM instrument. The published analysis was carried out like this. FastX discarded any read in which over 10% of nucleotides had a quality score below the third quartile for that patient. Reads were aligned with IMGT/HighV-QUEST to assign V, D and J genes, identify CDR3 regions and assess functionality. Sequences were converted to amino acids, and every sequence predicted to be non-functional was removed. CDR3s were split into kmers, with and without positional annotation; kmer frequencies underwent PCA, and samples were clustered using all 1023 combinations of PCs 1-10. Leave-one-out cross-validation was used to validate the classification, with parameters re-optimised on the remaining samples in each round. Shannon diversity was calculated using the vegan R package from repeated random subsamples equal to the lowest read count. Clonotypes were called again by TCRdb from the public reads via CATT, and duplicate nucleotide sequences were then merged into one entry. The V and J calls reflect TCRdb's pipeline rather than the authors' work. The sample records 850 to 900 gamma-chain clones, more than 45% of which are singletons. The ten largest make up 11% of the sample.

CDR3 length: 13 amino acids, cysteine to phenylalanine. Kept here is only the CDR3 DNA, which spans 39 bases and is read in frame from base 1. Here V drops 3 bases and J drops 2 bases, and the junction holds 4 bases not matched to any gene. The germline V gene (reference sequence) supplies CDR1 GITISATS and CDR2 ISYDGTV. This clone is classified as large (0.1 to 1%). What antigen it recognizes has not been identified. Nothing much larger sits one base from this clone, and base qualities are not available. Sequenced: a duodenal biopsy. The receptor comes from a human donor with celiac disease. Here the chain combines TRGV9 and TRGJ1 or TRGJ2. The CDR3 amino acid sequence is: CALWEQYYYKKLF. The DNA sequence is given as TGTGCCTTGTGGGAGCAATATTATTATAAGAAACTCTTT.